The text below deals with one TCR beta chain. Data came from immunoSEQ multiplex PCR; TCRdb stores just in-frame clones and leaves some out. The sample carries 75,000 to 100,000 clones, 95% recorded once. The data derive from a study of technical replicates of blood from a few donors. The receptor's source is a human donor in good health. The sequencing sample was made of T cells isolated from PBMCs.

This CDR3 is CSVYGDASYEQYF. As DNA, the CDR3 is TGCAGCGTTTACGGGGATGCCTCCTACGAGCAGTACTTC. The rearrangement uses TRBV29-1 and TRBJ2-7; D might be TRBD2 (5 bases). The CDR3 has 13 amino acids. The germline gives CDR1 SQVTM, CDR2 ANQGSEA. V was clipped by 5 bases and J by 0 bases, with 11 bases between them.